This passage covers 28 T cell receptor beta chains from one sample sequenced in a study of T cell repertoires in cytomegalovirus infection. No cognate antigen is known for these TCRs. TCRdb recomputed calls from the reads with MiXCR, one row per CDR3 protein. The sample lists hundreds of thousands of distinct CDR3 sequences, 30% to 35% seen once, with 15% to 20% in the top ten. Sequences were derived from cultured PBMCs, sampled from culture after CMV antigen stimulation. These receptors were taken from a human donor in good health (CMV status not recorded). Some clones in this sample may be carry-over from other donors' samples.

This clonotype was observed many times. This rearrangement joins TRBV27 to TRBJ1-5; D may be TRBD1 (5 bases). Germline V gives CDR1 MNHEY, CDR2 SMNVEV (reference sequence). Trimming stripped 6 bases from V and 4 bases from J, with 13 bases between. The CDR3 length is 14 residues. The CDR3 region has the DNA TGTGCCAGCAGCCCCGGGAGGGGTAATCAGCCCCAGCATTTT. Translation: CASSPGRGNQPQHF.

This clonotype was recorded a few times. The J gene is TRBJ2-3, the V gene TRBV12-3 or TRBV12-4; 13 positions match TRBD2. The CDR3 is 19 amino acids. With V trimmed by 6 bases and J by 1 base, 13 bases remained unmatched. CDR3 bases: TGTGCCAGCAGCATAATTAGGACTAGCGGGAGACTTGGCACAGATACGCAGTATTTT. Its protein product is CASSIIRTSGRLGTDTQYF.

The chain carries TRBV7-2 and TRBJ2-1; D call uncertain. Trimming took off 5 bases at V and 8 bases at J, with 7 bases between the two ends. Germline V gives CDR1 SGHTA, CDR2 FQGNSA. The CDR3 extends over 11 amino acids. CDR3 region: CASSRRDEQFF. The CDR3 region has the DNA TGTGCCAGCAGCAGAAGAGATGAGCAGTTCTTC. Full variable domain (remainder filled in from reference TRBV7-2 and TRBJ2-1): GAGVSQSPSNKVTEKGKDVELRCDPISGHTALYWYRQSLGQGLEFLIYFQGNSAPDKSGLPSDRFSAERTGGSVSTLTIQRTQQEDSAVYLCASSRRDEQFFGPGTRLTVL.

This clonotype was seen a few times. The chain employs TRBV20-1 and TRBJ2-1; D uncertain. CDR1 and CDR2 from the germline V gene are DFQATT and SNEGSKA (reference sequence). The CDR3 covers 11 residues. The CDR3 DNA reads TGCAGCCCCACCCCTGGGGATGAGCAGTTCTTC. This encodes CSPTPGDEQFF.

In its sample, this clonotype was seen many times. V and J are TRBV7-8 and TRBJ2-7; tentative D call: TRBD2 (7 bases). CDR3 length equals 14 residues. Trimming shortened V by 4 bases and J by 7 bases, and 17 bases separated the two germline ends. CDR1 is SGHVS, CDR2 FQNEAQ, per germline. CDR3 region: CASSWGGTAGEQYF. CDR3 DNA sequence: TGTGCCAGCAGCTGGGGGGGCACAGCGGGGGAGCAGTACTTC.

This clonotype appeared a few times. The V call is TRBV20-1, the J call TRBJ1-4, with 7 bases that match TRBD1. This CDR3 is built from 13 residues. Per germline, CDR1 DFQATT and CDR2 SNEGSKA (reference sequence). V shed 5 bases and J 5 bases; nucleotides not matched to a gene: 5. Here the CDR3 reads CSARGQVNEKLFF. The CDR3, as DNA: TGCAGTGCTCGTGGACAGGTGAATGAAAAACTGTTTTTT.

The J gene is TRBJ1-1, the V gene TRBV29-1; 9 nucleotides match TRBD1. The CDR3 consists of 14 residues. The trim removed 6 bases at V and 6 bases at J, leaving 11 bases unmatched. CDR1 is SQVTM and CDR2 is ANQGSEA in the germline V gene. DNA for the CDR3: TGCAGCGTCCGCCGGGACAGGGAAGTCTCTGAAGCTTTCTTT. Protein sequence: CSVRRDREVSEAFF.

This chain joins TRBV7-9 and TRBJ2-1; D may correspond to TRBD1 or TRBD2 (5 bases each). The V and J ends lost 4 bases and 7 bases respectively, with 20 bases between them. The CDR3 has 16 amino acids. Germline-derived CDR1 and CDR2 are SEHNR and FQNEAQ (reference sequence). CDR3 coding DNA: TGTGCCAGCAGCTCCCCCACGGGACCCAAAAGAAATGAGCAGTTCTTC. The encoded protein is CASSSPTGPKRNEQFF.

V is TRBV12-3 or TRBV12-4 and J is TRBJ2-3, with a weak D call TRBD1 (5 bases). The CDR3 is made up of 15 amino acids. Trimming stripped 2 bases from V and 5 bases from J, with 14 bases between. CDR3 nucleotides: TGTGCCAGCAGTTTAAGGGCGGCAGGGATAGATACGCAGTATTTT. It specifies CASSLRAAGIDTQYF.

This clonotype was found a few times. The CDR3 loop is CATSDSDRGIGEAFF. The CDR3 nucleotides are TGTGCCACCAGTGACAGCGACAGGGGAATTGGTGAAGCTTTCTTT. V gene TRBV24-1 combines with J gene TRBJ1-1, with 8 bases identical to TRBD1. This CDR3 contains 15 residues. Germline V gene lookup returns CDR1 KGHDR and CDR2 SFDVKD. Trimming took 4 bases from V and 7 from J; bases not matched to a gene: 10.

DNA of the CDR3: TGCGCCAGCAGCTTGGCTTCCGGGGGGGCGTCGGGCGAGCAGTACTTC. This gives the protein CASSLASGGASGEQYF. The rearrangement links TRBV5-1 to TRBJ2-7, with 8 bases lining up with TRBD2. Trimming at V came to 0 bases and at J to 6 bases, leaving 11 bases not matched to a gene. The CDR3 spans 16 residues. CDR1 is SGHRS, CDR2 YFSETQ, per germline.

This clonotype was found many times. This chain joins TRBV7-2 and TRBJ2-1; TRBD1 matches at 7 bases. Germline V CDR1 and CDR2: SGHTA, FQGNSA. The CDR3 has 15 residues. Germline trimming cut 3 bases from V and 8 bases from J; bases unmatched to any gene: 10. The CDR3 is CASSLRQGGEDEQFF. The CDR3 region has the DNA TGTGCCAGCAGCTTGAGACAGGGCGGTGAGGATGAGCAGTTCTTC.

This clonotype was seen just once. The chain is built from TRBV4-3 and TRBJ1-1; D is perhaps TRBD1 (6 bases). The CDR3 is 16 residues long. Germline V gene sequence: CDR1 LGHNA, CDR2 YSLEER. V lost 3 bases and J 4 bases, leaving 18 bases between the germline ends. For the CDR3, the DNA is TGCGCCAGCAGCCACCTTGGGGGGCGCCGGCCCACTGAAGCTTTCTTT. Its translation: CASSHLGGRRPTEAFF.

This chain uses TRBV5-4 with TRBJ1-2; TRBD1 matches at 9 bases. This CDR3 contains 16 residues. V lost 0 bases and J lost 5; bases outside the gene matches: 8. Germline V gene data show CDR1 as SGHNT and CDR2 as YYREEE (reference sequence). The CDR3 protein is CASSLGGLQGAYGYTF. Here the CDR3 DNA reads TGTGCCAGCAGCTTGGGGGGGCTACAGGGGGCGTATGGCTACACCTTC.

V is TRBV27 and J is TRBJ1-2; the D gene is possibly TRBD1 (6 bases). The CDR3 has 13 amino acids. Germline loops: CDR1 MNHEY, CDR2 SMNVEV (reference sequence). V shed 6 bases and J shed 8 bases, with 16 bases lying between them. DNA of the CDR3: TGTGCCAGCAGCCCACACGGACAGAGGGGCTACACCTTC. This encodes CASSPHGQRGYTF.

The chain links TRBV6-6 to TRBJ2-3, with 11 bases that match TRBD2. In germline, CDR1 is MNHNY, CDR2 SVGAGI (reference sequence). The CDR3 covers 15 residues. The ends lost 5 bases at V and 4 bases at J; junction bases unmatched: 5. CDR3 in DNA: TGTGCCAGCAGTAACCCTAGCGGGGGGTCAGATACGCAGTATTTT. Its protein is CASSNPSGGSDTQYF.

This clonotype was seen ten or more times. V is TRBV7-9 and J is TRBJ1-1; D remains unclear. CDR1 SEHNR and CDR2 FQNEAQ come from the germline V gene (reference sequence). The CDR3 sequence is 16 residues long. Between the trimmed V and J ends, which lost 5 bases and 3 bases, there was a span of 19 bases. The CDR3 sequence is CASSPPPRSRDTEAFF. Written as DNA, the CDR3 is TGTGCCAGCAGCCCCCCTCCCCGCTCTCGGGACACTGAAGCTTTCTTT.

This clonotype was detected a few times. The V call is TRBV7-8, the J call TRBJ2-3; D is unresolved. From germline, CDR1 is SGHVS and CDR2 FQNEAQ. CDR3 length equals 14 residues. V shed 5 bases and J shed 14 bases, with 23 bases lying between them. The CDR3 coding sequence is TGTGCCAGCAGCCCCGAACTCTTCAGGTCTATCCGGTATTTT. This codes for CASSPELFRSIRYF.

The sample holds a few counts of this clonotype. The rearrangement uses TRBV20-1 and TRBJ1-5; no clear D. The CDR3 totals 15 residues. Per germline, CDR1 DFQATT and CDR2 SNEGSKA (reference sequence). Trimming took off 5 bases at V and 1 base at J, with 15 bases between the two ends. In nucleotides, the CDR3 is TGCAGTGCTGGACCGGACCCTTCGAGCAATCAGCCCCAGCATTTT. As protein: CSAGPDPSSNQPQHF.

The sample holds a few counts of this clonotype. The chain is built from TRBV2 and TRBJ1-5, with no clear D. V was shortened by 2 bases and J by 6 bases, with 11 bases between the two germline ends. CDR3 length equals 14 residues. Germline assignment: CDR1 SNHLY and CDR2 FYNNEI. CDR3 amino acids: CASSELSIGQPQHF. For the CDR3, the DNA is TGTGCCAGCAGTGAACTTTCAATTGGTCAGCCCCAGCATTTT.

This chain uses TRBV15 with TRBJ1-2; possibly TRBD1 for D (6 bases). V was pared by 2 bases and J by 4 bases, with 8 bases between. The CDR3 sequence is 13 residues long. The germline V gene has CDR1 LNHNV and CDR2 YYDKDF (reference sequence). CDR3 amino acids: CATSRPDSYGYTF. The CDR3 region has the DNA TGTGCCACCAGCAGACCGGACAGCTATGGCTACACCTTC. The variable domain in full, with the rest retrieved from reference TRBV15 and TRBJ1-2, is DAMVIQNPRYQVTQFGKPVTLSCSQTLNHNVMYWYQQKSSQAPKLLFHYYDKDFNNEADTPDNFQSRRPNTSFCFLDIRSPGLGDTAMYLCATSRPDSYGYTFGSGTRLTVV.

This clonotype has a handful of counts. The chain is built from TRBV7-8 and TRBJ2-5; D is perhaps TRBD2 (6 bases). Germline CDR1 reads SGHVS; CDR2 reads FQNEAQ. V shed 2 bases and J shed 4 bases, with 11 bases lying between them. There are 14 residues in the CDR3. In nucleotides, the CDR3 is TGTGCCAGCAGCTTACTCGAGCGGGCAGAGACCCAGTACTTC. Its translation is CASSLLERAETQYF.

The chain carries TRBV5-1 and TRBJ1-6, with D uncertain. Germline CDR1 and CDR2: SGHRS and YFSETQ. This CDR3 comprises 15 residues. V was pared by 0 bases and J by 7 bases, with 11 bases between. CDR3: CASSLASGLNSPLHF. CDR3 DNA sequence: TGCGCCAGCAGCTTGGCCTCAGGATTGAATTCACCCCTCCACTTT. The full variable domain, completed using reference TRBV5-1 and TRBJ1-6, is KAGVTQTPRYLIKTRGQQVTLSCSPISGHRSVSWYQQTPGQGLQFLFEYFSETQRNKGNFPGRFSGRQFSNSRSEMNVSTLELGDSALYLCASSLASGLNSPLHFGNGTRLTVT.

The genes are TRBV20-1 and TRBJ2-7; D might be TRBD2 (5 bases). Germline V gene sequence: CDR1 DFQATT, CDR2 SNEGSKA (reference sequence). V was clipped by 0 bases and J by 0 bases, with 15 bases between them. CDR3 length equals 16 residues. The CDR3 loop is CSARDGQRHYSYEQYF. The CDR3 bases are TGCAGTGCTAGAGATGGCCAGCGGCACTACTCCTACGAGCAGTACTTC.

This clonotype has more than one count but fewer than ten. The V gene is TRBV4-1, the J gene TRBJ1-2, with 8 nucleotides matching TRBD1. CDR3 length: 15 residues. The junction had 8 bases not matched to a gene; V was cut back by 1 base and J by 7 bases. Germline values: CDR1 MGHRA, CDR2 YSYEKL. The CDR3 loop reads CASSQVTDRVFGYTF. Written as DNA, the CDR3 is TGCGCCAGCAGCCAAGTTACGGACAGGGTATTTGGCTACACCTTC.

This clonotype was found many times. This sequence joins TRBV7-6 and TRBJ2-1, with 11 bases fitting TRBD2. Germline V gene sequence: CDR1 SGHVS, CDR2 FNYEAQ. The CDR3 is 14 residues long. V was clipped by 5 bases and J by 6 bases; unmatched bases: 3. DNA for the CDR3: TGTGCCAGCAGCAGTACTAGCGGGAGCAATGAGCAGTTCTTC. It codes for CASSSTSGSNEQFF.

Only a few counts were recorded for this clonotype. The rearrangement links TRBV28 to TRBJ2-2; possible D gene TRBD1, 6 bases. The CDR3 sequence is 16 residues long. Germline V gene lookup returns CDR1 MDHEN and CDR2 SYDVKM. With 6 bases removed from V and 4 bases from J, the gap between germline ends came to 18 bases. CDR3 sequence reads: CASRRAPGAGTGELFF. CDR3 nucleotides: TGTGCCAGCAGAAGGGCCCCAGGGGCTGGCACCGGGGAGCTGTTTTTT. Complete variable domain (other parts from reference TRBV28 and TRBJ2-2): DVKVTQSSRYLVKRTGEKVFLECVQDMDHENMFWYRQDPGLGLRLIYFSYDVKMKEKGDIPEGYSVSREKKERFSLILESASTNQTSMYLCASRRAPGAGTGELFFGEGSRLTVL.

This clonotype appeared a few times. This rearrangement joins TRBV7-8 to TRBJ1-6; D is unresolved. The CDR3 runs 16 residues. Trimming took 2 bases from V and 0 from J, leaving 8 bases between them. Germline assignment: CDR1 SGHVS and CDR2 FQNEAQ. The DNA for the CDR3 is TGTGCCAGCAGCTTACGGAGAAACTCCTATAATTCACCCCTCCACTTT. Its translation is CASSLRRNSYNSPLHF.